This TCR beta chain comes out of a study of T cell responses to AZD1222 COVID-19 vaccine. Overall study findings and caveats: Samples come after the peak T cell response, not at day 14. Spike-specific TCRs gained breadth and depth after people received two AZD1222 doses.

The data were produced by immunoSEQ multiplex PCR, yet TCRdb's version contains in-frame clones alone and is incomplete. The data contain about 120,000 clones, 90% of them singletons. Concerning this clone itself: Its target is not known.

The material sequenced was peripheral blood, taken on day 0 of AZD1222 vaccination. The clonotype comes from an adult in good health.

CDR3 sequence reads: CASSPAGDYEQYF. Written as DNA, the CDR3 is TGTGCCAGCTCACCAGCAGGAGACTACGAGCAGTACTTC. The genes are TRBV18 and TRBJ2-7; D is ambiguous. This CDR3 contains 13 residues. The V end was cut by 2 bases, the J end by 3 bases, with 8 bases between. Germline V CDR1 and CDR2: KGHSH, LQKENI.